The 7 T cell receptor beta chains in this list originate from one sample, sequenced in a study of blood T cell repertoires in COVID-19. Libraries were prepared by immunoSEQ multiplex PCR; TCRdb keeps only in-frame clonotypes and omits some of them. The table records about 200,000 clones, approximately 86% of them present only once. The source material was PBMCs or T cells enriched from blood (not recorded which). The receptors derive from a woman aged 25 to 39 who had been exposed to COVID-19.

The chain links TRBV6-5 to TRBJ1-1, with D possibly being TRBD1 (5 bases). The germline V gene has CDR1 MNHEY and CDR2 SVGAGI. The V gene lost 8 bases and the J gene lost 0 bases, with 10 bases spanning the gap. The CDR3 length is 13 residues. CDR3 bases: TGTGCCAGCTTCCAGGGAATGAACACTGAAGCTTTCTTT. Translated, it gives CASFQGMNTEAFF.

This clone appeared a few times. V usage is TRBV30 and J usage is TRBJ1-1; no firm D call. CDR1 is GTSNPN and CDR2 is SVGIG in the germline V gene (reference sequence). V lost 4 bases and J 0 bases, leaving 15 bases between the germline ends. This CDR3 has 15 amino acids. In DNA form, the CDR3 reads TGTGCCTGGATTCCCCGGGGTCGGCTGAACACTGAAGCTTTCTTT. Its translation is CAWIPRGRLNTEAFF.

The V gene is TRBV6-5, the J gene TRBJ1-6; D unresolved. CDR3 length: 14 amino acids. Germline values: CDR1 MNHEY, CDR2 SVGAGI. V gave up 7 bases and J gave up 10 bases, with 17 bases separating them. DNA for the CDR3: TGTGCCAGCAATCCATGGGAGGGAACCTCACCCCTCCACTTT. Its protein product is CASNPWEGTSPLHF.

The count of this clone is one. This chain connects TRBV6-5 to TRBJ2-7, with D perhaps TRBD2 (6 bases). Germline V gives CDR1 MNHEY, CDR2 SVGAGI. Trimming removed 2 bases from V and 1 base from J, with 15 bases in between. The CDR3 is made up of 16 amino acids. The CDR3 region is CASSYAHPGASYEQYF. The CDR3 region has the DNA TGTGCCAGCAGTTACGCACATCCGGGAGCTTCCTACGAGCAGTACTTC.

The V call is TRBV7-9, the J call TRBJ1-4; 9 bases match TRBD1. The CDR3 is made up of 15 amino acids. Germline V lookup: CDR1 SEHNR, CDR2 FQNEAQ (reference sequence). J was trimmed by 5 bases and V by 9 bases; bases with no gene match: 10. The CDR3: CASKKTGGVNEKLFF. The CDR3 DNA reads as TGTGCCAGTAAAAAAACAGGGGGCGTGAATGAAAAACTGTTTTTT.

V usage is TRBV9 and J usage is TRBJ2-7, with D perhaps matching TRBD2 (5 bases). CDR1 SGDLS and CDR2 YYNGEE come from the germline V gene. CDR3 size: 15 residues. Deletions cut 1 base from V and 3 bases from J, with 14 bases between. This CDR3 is CASSVFPTKFYEQYF. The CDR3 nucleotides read TGTGCCAGCAGCGTATTCCCGACTAAATTCTACGAGCAGTACTTC.

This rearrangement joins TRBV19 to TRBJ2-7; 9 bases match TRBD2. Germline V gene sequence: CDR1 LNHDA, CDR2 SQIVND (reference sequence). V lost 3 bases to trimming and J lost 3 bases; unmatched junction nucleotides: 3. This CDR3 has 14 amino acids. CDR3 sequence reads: CASSMETSGYEQYF. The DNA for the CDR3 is TGTGCCAGTAGTATGGAGACTAGCGGCTACGAGCAGTACTTC. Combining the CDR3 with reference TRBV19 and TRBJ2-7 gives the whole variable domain DGGITQSPKYLFRKEGQNVTLSCEQNLNHDAMYWYRQDPGQGLRLIYYSQIVNDFQKGDIAEGYSVSREKKESFPLTVTSAQKNPTAFYLCASSMETSGYEQYFGPGTRLTVT.